This T cell receptor (beta chain) was retrieved from a study of CD8+ T cells in alopecia areata. Study background: Administration of oral tofacitinib to treated patients was at 5 to 10 mg twice daily.

The V and J ends lost 5 bases and 2 bases respectively, with 15 bases between them. Germline V gene lookup returns CDR1 PRHDT and CDR2 FYEKMQ (reference sequence). The CDR3 is 15 amino acids. The table lists this clone with a few counts. Its antigen remains unidentified. Findings and caveats of the study: Sequences from scalp samples also cover resident alphabeta T cells of normal skin. It was observed that many expanded lesional clones persisted in scalp and blood during tofacitinib. Clonality was higher in lesional than normal scalp, especially in alopecia totalis/universalis.

This sample's treatment: oral pan-JAK inhibitor, 5-10 mg twice daily. In each case, RNA was isolated and then reverse transcribed into cDNA as the sequencing template. Only in-frame clones appear in the TCRdb table, and some are missing; sequencing was by immunoSEQ multiplex PCR. The sample shows 180,000 or so clones, about 47% of them seen only once. Sample: CD8+ T cells sorted from blood, taken around week 54, from a patient treated with tofacitinib. This chain links TRBV13 with TRBJ1-1, with D maybe TRBD1 (6 bases). The receptor comes from a human donor with alopecia areata. This chain's CDR3 is CASSLFSDSNTEAFF. The DNA for the CDR3 is TGTGCCAGCAGCCTATTCTCGGACAGTAACACTGAAGCTTTCTTT.